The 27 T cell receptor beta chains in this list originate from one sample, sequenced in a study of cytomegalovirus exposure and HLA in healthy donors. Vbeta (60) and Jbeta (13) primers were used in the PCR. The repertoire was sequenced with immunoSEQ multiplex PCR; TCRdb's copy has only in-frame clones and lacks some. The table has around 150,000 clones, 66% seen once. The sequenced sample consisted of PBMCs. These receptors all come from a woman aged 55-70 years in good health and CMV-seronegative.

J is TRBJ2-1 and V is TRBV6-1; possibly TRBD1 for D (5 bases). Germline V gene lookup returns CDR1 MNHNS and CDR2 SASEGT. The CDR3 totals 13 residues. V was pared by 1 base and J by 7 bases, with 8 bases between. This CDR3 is CASSEGTFNEQFF. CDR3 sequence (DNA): TGTGCCAGCAGTGAAGGGACATTTAATGAGCAGTTCTTC.

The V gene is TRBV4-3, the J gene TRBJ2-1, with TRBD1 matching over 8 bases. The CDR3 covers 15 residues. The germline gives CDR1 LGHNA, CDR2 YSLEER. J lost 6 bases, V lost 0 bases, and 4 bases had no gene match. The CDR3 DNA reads TGCGCCAGCAGCCAAGATAACACAGGGGGCAATGAGCAGTTCTTC. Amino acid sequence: CASSQDNTGGNEQFF.

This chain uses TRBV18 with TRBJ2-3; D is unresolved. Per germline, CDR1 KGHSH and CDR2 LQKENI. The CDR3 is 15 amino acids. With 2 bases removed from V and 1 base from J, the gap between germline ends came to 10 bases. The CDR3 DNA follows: TGTGCCAGCTCACCAAAACCCGGTGGCACAGATACGCAGTATTTT. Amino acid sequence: CASSPKPGGTDTQYF.

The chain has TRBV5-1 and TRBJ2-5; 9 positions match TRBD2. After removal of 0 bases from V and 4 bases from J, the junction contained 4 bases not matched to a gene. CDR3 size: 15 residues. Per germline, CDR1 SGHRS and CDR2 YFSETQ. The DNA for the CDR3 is TGCGCCAGCAGCTTGGCAGTACTAGCGGGAGAGACCCAGTACTTC. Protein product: CASSLAVLAGETQYF.

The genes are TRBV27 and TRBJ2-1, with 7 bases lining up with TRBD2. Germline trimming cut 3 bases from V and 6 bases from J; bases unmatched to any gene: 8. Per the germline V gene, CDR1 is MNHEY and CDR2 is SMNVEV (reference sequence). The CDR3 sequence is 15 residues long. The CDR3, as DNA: TGTGCCAGCAGTTTGACGCGGGAGAGTCCCAATGAGCAGTTCTTC. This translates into CASSLTRESPNEQFF.

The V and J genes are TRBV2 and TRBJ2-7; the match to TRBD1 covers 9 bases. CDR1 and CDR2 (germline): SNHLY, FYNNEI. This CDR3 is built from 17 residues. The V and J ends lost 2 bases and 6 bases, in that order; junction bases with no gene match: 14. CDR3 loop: CASSERLFGQGSLEQYF. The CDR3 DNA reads TGTGCCAGCAGTGAAAGGTTGTTCGGACAGGGGTCCCTCGAGCAGTACTTC.

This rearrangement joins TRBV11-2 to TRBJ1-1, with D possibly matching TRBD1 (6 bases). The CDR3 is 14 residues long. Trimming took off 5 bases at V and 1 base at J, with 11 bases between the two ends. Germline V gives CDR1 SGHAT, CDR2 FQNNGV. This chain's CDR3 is CASSLRTENTEAFF. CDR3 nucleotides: TGTGCCAGCAGCCTACGGACAGAGAACACTGAAGCTTTCTTT.

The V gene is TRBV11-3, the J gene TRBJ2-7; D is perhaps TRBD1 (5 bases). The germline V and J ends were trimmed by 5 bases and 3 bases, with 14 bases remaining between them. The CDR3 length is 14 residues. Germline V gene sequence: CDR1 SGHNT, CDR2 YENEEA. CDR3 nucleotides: TGTGCCAGCAGCCAGGGCCCCTCCGTCTACGAGCAGTACTTC. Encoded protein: CASSQGPSVYEQYF.

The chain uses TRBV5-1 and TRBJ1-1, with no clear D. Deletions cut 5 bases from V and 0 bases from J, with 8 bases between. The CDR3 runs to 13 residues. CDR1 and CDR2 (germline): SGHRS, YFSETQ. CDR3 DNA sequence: TGCGCCAGCAGAAGCACCATGAACACTGAAGCTTTCTTT. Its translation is CASRSTMNTEAFF.

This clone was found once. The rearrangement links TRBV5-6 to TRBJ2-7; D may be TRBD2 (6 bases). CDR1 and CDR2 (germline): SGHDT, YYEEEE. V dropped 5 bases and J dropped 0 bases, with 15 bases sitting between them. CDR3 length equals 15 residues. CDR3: CASSGGTPISYEQYF. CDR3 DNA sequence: TGTGCCAGCAGTGGCGGGACTCCCATCTCCTACGAGCAGTACTTC.

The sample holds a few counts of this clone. The CDR3 here is CASSLRGLYGYTF. The CDR3 region has the DNA TGTGCCAGCAGCTTGCGGGGCCTCTATGGCTACACCTTC. The chain recombines TRBV7-9 with TRBJ1-2; perhaps TRBD1 as D (5 bases). The CDR3 runs 13 residues. Trimming stripped 3 bases from V and 4 bases from J, with 9 bases between. Per germline, CDR1 SEHNR and CDR2 FQNEAQ (reference sequence).

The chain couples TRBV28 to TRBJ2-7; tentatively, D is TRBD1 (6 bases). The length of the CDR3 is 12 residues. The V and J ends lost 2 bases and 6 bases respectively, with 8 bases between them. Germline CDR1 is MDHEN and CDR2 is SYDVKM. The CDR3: CASSLRGSEQYF. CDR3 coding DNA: TGTGCCAGCAGTTTAAGGGGGAGCGAGCAGTACTTC.

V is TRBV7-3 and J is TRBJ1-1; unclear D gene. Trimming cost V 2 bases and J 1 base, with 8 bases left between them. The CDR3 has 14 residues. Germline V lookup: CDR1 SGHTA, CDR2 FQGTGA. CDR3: CASSLGRGNTEAFF. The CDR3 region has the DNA TGTGCCAGCAGCTTAGGACGGGGGAACACTGAAGCTTTCTTT.

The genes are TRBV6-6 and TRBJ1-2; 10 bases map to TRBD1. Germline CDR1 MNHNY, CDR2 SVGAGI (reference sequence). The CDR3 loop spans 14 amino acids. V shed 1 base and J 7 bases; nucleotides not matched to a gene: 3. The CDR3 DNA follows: TGTGCCAGCAGTTACTTGGGACAGGGGATTGGCTACACCTTC. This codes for CASSYLGQGIGYTF.

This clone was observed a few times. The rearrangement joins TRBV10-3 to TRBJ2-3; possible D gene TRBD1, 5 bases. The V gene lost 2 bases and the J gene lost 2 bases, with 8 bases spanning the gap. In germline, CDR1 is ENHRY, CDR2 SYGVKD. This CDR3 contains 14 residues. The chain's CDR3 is CAISEAGHTDTQYF. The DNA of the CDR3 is TGTGCCATCAGTGAGGCAGGGCACACAGATACGCAGTATTTT.

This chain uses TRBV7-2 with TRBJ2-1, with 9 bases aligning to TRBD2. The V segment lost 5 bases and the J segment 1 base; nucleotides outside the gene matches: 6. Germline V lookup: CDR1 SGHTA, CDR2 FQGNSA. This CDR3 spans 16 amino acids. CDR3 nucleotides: TGTGCCAGCAGCCTCAGCGGGAGGCCATCCTACAATGAGCAGTTCTTC. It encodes CASSLSGRPSYNEQFF. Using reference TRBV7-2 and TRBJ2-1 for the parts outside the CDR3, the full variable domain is GAGVSQSPSNKVTEKGKDVELRCDPISGHTALYWYRQSLGQGLEFLIYFQGNSAPDKSGLPSDRFSAERTGGSVSTLTIQRTQQEDSAVYLCASSLSGRPSYNEQFFGPGTRLTVL.

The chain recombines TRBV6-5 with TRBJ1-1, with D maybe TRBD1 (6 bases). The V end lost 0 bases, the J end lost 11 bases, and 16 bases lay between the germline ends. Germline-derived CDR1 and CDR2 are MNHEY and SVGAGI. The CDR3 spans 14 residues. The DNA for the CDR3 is TGTGCCAGCAGTTACTCGGGCCAACAGGGAATGGCTTTCTTT. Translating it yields CASSYSGQQGMAFF.

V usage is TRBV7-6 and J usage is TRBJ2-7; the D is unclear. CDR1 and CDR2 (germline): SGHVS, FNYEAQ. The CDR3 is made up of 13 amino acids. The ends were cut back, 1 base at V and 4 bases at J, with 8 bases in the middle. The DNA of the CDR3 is TGTGCCAGCAGCTTAGGGCAGATTTACGAGCAGTACTTC. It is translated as CASSLGQIYEQYF. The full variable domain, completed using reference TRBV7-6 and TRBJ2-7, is GAGVSQSPRYKVTKRGQDVALRCDPISGHVSLYWYRQALGQGPEFLTYFNYEAQQDKSGLPNDRFSAERPEGSISTLTIQRTEQRDSAMYRCASSLGQIYEQYFGPGTRLTVT.

The chain's CDR3 is CASSLSGALRNQPQHF. The CDR3 DNA follows: TGTGCCAGCAGCTTATCAGGGGCTTTACGCAATCAGCCCCAGCATTTT. The rearrangement links TRBV7-2 to TRBJ1-5; maybe TRBD1 (6 bases). The V gene lost 2 bases and the J gene lost 2 bases, with 13 bases spanning the gap. CDR3 size: 16 residues. Germline CDR1 and CDR2: SGHTA and FQGNSA.

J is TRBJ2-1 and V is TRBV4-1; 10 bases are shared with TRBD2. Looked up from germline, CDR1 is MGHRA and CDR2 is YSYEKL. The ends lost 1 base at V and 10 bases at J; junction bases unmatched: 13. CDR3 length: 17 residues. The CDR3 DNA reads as TGCGCCAGCAGCCAAGGAAGTAATAGCGGGAGGAAGGGCGAGCAGTTCTTC. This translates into CASSQGSNSGRKGEQFF.

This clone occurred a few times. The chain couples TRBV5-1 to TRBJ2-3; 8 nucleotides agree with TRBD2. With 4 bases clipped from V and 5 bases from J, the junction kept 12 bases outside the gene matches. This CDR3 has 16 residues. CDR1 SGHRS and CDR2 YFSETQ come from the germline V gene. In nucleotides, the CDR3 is TGCGCCAGCAGCCCGGGGACTAGTTCCAAGGAAGATACGCAGTATTTT. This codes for CASSPGTSSKEDTQYF.

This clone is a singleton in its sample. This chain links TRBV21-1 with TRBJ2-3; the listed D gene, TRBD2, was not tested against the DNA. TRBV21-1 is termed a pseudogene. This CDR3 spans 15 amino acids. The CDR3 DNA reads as TGTGCCAGCACTTCGAGCGGGGCCGGCACAGATACGCAGTATTTT. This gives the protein CASTSSGAGTDTQYF.

The CDR3 here is CASSLARDYGYTF. In DNA form, the CDR3 reads TGTGCCAGCAGCTTAGCCAGGGACTATGGCTACACCTTC. V gene TRBV7-9 combines with J gene TRBJ1-2; D possibly corresponds to TRBD1 (5 bases). The CDR3 covers 13 residues. CDR1 SEHNR and CDR2 FQNEAQ come from the germline V gene (reference sequence). V gave up 0 bases and J gave up 3 bases, with 5 bases separating them.

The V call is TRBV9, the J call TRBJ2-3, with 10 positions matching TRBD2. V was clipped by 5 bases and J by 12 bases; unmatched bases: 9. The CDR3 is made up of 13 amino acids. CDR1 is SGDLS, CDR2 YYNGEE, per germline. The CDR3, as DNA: TGTGCCAGCAGTGAAACCGGGACTAGCGTACAGTATTTT. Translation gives CASSETGTSVQYF. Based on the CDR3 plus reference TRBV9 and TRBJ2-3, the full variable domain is DSGVTQTPKHLITATGQRVTLRCSPRSGDLSVYWYQQSLDQGLQFLIQYYNGEERAKGNILERFSAQQFPDLHSELNLSSLELGDSALYFCASSETGTSVQYFGPGTRLTVL.

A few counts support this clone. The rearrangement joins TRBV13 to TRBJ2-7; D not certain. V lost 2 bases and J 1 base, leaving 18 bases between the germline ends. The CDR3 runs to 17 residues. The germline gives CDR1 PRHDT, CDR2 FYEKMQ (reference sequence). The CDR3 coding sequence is TGTGCCAGCAGCTTATTGGGTATCCCCATCAGGTCCTACGAGCAGTACTTC. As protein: CASSLLGIPIRSYEQYF.

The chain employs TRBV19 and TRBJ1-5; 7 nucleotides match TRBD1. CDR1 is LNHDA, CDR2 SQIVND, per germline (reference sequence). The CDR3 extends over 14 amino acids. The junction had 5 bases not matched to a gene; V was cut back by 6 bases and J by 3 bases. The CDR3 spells CASRITGDNQPQHF. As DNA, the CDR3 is TGTGCCAGTAGAATCACAGGGGACAATCAGCCCCAGCATTTT.

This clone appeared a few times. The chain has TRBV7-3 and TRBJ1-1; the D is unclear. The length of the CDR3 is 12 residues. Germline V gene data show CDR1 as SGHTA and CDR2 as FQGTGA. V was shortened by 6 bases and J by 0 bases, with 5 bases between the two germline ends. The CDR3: CASRQLNTEAFF. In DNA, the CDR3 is TGTGCCAGCAGACAGTTGAACACTGAAGCTTTCTTT. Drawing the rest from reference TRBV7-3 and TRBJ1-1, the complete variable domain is GAGVSQTPSNKVTEKGKYVELRCDPISGHTALYWYRQSLGQGPEFLIYFQGTGAADDSGLPNDRFFAVRPEGSVSTLKIQRTERGDSAVYLCASRQLNTEAFFGQGTRLTVV.